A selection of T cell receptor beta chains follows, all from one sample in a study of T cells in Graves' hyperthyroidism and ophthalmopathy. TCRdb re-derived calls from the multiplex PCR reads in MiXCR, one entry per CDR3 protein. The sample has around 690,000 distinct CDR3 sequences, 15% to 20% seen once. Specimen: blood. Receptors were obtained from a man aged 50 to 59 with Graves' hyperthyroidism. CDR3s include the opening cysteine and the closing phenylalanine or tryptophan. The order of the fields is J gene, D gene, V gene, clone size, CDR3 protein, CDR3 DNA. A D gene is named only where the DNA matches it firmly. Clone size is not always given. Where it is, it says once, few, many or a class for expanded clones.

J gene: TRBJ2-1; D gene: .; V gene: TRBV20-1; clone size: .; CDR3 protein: CSASPGASYNEQFF; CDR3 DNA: TGCAGTGCTAGCCCAGGAGCCAGCTACAATGAGCAGTTCTTC
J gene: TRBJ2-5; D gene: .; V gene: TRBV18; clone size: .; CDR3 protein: CASSPPGFRTDETQYF; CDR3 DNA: TGTGCCAGCTCACCACCGGGTTTCAGAACGGACGAGACCCAGTACTTC
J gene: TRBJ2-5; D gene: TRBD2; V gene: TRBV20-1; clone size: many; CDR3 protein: CSARERESYF; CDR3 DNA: TGCAGTGCTAGGGAGCGGGAGTCGTACTTC
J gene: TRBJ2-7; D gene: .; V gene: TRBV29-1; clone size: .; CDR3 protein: CSARTMNYEQYF; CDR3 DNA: TGCAGCGCCCGGACTATGAACTACGAGCAGTACTTC
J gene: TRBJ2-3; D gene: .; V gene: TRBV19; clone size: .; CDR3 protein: CASSIFRGSSTDTQYF; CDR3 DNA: TGTGCCAGTAGTATTTTCAGGGGTTCCAGCACAGATACGCAGTATTTT
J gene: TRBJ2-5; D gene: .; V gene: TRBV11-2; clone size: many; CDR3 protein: CASSPPWSGRETQYF; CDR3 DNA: TGTGCCAGCAGCCCTCCGTGGAGTGGTCGAGAGACCCAGTACTTC
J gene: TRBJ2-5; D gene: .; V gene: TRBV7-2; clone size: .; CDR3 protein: CASSPRPADIQETQYF; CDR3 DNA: TGTGCCAGCAGCCCGCGGCCGGCAGATATTCAAGAGACCCAGTACTTC
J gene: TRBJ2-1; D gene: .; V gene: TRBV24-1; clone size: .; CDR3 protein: CATSDLRTGSNEQFF; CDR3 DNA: TGTGCCACCAGTGATTTGCGAACAGGGTCAAATGAGCAGTTCTTC
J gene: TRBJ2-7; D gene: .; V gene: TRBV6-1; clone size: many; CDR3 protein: CAARNSQVIYNEQYF; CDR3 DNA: TGTGCCGCCCGAAACTCACAGGTTATCTACAACGAGCAGTACTTC
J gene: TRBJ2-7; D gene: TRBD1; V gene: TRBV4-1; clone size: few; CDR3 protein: CASSQEGQGASYEQYF; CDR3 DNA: TGCGCCAGCAGCCAAGAGGGACAGGGGGCCTCCTACGAGCAGTACTTC
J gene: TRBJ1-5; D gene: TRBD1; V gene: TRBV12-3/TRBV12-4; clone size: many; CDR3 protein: CASSTGGGRGNQPQHF; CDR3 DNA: TGTGCCAGCAGTACAGGGGGCGGTAGGGGCAATCAGCCCCAGCATTTT
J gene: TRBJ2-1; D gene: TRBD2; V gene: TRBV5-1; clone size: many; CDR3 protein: CASSLPLAGGVDEQFF; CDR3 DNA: TGCGCCAGCAGCTTGCCACTAGCGGGAGGTGTTGATGAGCAGTTCTTC
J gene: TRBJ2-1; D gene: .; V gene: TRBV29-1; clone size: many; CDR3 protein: CSVDVLARVVNEQFF; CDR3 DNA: TGCAGCGTTGACGTTCTAGCGCGGGTCGTCAATGAGCAGTTCTTC
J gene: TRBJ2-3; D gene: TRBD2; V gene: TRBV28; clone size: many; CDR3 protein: CASSPPPGGIGTDTQYF; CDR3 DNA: TGTGCCAGCAGCCCTCCACCGGGGGGGATTGGGACAGATACGCAGTATTTT
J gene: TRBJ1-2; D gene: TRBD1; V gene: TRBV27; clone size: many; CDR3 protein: CASILTGNYGYTF; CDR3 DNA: TGTGCCAGCATTTTGACAGGGAACTATGGCTACACCTTC
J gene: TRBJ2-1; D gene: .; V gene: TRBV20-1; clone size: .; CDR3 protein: CSASPTGRSSYNEQFF; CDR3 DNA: TGCAGTGCTAGTCCTACGGGACGGAGCTCCTACAATGAGCAGTTCTTC
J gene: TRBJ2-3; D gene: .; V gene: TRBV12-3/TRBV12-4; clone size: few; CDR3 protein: CASSLTDSTDTQYF; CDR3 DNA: TGTGCCAGCAGTCTGACGGACAGCACAGATACGCAGTATTTT
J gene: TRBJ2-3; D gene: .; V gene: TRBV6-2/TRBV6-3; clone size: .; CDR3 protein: CATRGGPDTQYF; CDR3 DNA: TGTGCCACCAGGGGGGGTCCAGATACGCAGTATTTT
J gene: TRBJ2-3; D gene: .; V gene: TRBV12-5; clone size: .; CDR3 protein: CASGFDTYTDTQYF; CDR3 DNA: TGTGCTAGTGGTTTCGACACTTACACAGATACGCAGTATTTT
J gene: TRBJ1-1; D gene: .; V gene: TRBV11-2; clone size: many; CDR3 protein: CASRGLQGNTEAFF; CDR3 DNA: TGTGCCAGCAGGGGGTTACAGGGAAACACTGAAGCTTTCTTT
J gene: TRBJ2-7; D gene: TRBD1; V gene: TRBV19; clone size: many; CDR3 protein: CASTPGQGKTYEQYF; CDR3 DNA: TGTGCCAGTACCCCGGGACAGGGGAAAACCTACGAGCAGTACTTC
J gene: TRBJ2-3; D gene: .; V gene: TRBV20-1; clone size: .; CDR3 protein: CSARELASYTQYF; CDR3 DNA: TGCAGTGCTAGAGAACTAGCATCCTATACGCAGTATTTT
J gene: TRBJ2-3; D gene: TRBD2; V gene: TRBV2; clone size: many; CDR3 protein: CASSEPSGTFTDTQYF; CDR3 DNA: TGTGCCAGCAGTGAACCTAGCGGGACCTTCACAGATACGCAGTATTTT
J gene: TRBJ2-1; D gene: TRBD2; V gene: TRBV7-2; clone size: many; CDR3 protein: CASSLVEREIHNEQFF; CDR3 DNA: TGTGCCAGCAGCTTAGTCGAGCGGGAGATTCACAATGAGCAGTTCTTC
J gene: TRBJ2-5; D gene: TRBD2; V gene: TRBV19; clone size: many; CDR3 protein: CASSIGRDLLETQYF; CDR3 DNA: TGTGCCAGTAGTATCGGGAGGGACCTCCTGGAGACCCAGTACTTC
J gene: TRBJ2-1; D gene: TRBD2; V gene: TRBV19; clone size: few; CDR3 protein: CASSGREWYNEQFF; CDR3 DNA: TGTGCCAGTAGTGGGAGGGAGTGGTACAATGAGCAGTTCTTC
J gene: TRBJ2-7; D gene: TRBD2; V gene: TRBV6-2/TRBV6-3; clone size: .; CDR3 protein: CASSRSGVPSIYEQYF; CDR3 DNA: TGTGCCAGCAGCCGTAGCGGGGTCCCCTCCATCTACGAGCAGTACTTC
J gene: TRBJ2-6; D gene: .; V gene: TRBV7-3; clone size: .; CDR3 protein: CASSRTAAGAGANVLTF; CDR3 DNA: TGTGCCAGCAGCCGAACAGCGGCAGGGGCTGGGGCCAACGTCCTGACTTTC
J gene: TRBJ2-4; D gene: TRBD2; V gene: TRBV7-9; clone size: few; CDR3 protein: CASSLVLAGAKNIQYF; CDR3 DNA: TGTGCCAGCAGCTTAGTACTAGCGGGAGCCAAAAACATTCAGTACTTC
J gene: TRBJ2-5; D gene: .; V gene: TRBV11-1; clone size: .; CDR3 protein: CASSLLARIGGETQYF; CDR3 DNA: TGTGCCAGCAGCTTACTGGCCCGCATAGGGGGAGAGACCCAGTACTTC
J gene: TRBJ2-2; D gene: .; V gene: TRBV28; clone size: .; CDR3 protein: CASSYASARELFF; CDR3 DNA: TGTGCCAGCAGCTACGCGAGCGCCAGGGAGCTGTTTTTT
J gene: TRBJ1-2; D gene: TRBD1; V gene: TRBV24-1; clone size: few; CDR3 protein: CATSEGGQGYGYTF; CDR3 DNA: TGTGCCACCAGTGAGGGGGGACAGGGCTATGGCTACACCTTC